What follows are 10 T cell receptor beta chains derived from one specimen sequenced in a study of shared clonotypes between healthy human individuals. Naive CD8 cells comprised CD45RO-negative, CCR7-positively selected cells, excluding terminally differentiated effector memory CD45RA+ cells. TCRdb's copy holds only in-frame clones and misses some; the assay was immunoSEQ multiplex PCR. The sample shows about 2 million clones, just under 95% of them seen only once. Sequenced: naive CD8+ T cells sorted from blood. All receptors come from a man in his late teens or twenties in good health.

This sequence joins TRBV11-1 and TRBJ1-1, with D possibly TRBD1 on 6 matching bases. Per the germline V gene, CDR1 is SGHAT and CDR2 is FQDESV (reference sequence). Trimming pared 5 bases from V and 4 bases from J, leaving 17 bases between. The CDR3 has 15 amino acids. CDR3 coding DNA: TGTGCCAGCAGCCCCGTCGGAGGGGGTGCCACTGAAGCTTTCTTT. Translating it yields CASSPVGGGATEAFF. Full variable domain (outside the CDR3, taken from reference TRBV11-1 and TRBJ1-1): EAEVAQSPRYKITEKSQAVAFWCDPISGHATLYWYRQILGQGPELLVQFQDESVVDDSQLPKDRFSAERLKGVDSTLKIQPAELGDSAMYLCASSPVGGGATEAFFGQGTRLTVV.

The V call is TRBV6-5, the J call TRBJ2-5; 13 bases are shared with TRBD2. The CDR3 is 15 residues long. In germline, CDR1 is MNHEY, CDR2 SVGAGI. The V and J ends lost 6 bases and 6 bases, in that order; junction bases with no gene match: 7. The CDR3 sequence is CASSKTSGRWKTQYF. Written as DNA, the CDR3 is TGTGCCAGCAGCAAGACTAGCGGGAGGTGGAAGACCCAGTACTTC.

As to this clone: Distinct nucleotide sequences in the sample also encode this CDR3. The chain couples TRBV5-1 to TRBJ2-1; D gene unclear. The length of the CDR3 is 13 residues. Germline assignment: CDR1 SGHRS and CDR2 YFSETQ. V was pared by 0 bases and J by 7 bases, with 8 bases between. In DNA form, the CDR3 reads TGCGCCAGCAGCTTGGACTACCATAATGAGCAGTTCTTC. It yields the protein CASSLDYHNEQFF.

About this clone itself: Other DNA sequences from this sample encode an identical CDR3 as well. V and J are TRBV20-1 and TRBJ2-7; unclear D gene. Germline-derived CDR1 and CDR2 are DFQATT and SNEGSKA (reference sequence). CDR3 size: 11 residues. V dropped 0 bases and J dropped 4 bases, with 4 bases sitting between them. In DNA, the CDR3 is TGCAGTGCTAGAGATGGGTACGAGCAGTACTTC. This gives the protein CSARDGYEQYF.

The gene calls are TRBV6-5 and TRBJ2-7; D might be TRBD2 (5 bases). CDR3 length: 13 amino acids. V lost 6 bases and J lost 2, with 11 bases in between. The germline gives CDR1 MNHEY, CDR2 SVGAGI. CDR3 bases: TGTGCCAGCAGCCTCGACGGGACCTACGAGCAGTACTTC. This codes for CASSLDGTYEQYF.

The chain is built from TRBV2 and TRBJ2-5, with TRBD1 identical over 8 bases. After removal of 6 bases from V and 2 bases from J, the junction contained 8 bases not matched to a gene. There are 15 residues in the CDR3. Germline CDR1 SNHLY, CDR2 FYNNEI. In DNA form, the CDR3 reads TGTGCCAGCAGACCAGGGGGCTTGTGGCAAGAGACCCAGTACTTC. This encodes CASRPGGLWQETQYF.

The chain uses TRBV2 and TRBJ2-3; D is perhaps TRBD2 (5 bases). Germline assignment: CDR1 SNHLY and CDR2 FYNNEI. The CDR3 is 14 amino acids. V lost 6 bases and J lost 2, with 12 bases in between. The CDR3: CASSRTGNTDTQYF. CDR3 nucleotides: TGTGCCAGCAGCCGGACTGGGAACACAGATACGCAGTATTTT. Filled out from reference TRBV2 and TRBJ2-3, the complete variable domain reads EPEVTQTPSHQVTQMGQEVILRCVPISNHLYFYWYRQILGQKVEFLVSFYNNEISEKSEIFDDQFSVERPDGSNFTLKIRSTKLEDSAMYFCASSRTGNTDTQYFGPGTRLTVL.

The chain carries TRBV7-3 and TRBJ2-3, with TRBD1 identical over 7 bases. This CDR3 comprises 13 residues. V shed 6 bases and J 3 bases; nucleotides not matched to a gene: 3. Per germline, CDR1 SGHTA and CDR2 FQGTGA. The CDR3 region is CASSRQGTDTQYF. The CDR3 nucleotides are TGTGCCAGCAGTCGACAGGGTACAGATACGCAGTATTTT.

V is TRBV19 and J is TRBJ2-1; the D gene is possibly TRBD2 (6 bases). The CDR3 consists of 16 residues. Deletions cut 0 bases from V and 2 bases from J, with 11 bases between. The germline CDR1 and CDR2 sequences are LNHDA and SQIVND (reference sequence). The CDR3 loop reads CASSIDAGSAYNEQFF. CDR3 sequence (DNA): TGTGCCAGTAGTATAGATGCGGGATCGGCCTACAATGAGCAGTTCTTC. The full variable domain, rest sourced from reference TRBV19 and TRBJ2-1, is DGGITQSPKYLFRKEGQNVTLSCEQNLNHDAMYWYRQDPGQGLRLIYYSQIVNDFQKGDIAEGYSVSREKKESFPLTVTSAQKNPTAFYLCASSIDAGSAYNEQFFGPGTRLTVL.

This chain connects TRBV27 to TRBJ1-1; 8 bases agree with TRBD1. Germline assignment: CDR1 MNHEY and CDR2 SMNVEV (reference sequence). CDR3 length: 16 residues. V lost 4 bases to trimming and J lost 3 bases; unmatched junction nucleotides: 10. CDR3 nucleotides: TGTGCCAGCAGTTCTCCCCTTGGACAGGGACACACTGAAGCTTTCTTT. Amino acid sequence: CASSSPLGQGHTEAFF.